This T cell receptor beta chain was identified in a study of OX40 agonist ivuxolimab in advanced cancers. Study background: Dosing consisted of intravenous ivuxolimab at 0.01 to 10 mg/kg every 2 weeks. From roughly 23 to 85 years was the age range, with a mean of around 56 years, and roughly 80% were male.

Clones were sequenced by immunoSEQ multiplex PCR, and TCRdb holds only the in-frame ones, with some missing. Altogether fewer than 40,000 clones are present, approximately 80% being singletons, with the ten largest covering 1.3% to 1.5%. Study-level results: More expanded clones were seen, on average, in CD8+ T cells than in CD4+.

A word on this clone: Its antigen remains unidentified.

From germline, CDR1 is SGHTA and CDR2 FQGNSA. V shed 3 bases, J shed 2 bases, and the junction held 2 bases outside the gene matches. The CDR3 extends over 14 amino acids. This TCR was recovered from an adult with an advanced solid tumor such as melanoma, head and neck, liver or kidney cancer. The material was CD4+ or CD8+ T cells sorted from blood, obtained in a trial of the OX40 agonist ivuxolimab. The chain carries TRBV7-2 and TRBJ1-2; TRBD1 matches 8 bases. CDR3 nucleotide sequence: TGTGCCAGCAGCTTGAACAGGGGGAACTATGGCTACACCTTC. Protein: CASSLNRGNYGYTF.